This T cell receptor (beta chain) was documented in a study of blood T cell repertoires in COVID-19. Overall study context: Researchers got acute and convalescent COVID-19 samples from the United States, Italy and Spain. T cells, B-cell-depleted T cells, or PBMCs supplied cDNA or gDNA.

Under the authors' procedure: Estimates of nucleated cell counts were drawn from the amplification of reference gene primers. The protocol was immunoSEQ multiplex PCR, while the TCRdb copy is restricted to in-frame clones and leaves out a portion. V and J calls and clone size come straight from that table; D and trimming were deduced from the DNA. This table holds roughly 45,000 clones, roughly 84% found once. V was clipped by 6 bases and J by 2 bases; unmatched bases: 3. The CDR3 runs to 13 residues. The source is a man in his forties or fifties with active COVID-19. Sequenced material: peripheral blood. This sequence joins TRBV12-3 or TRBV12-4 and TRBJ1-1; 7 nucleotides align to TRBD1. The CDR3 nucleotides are TGTGCCAGCAGAGGACAGGTAAACACTGAAGCTTTCTTT. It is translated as CASRGQVNTEAFF.